Below are 23 T cell receptor beta chains sequenced from a single sample in a study of T cells in Graves' hyperthyroidism and ophthalmopathy. RNA transcripts served as the template for amplifying TCR beta CDR3 regions. A set of HTBI primers served as the primers for a first-round RT-PCR of the TCR CDR3. TCRdb re-derived calls from the multiplex PCR reads in MiXCR, one entry per CDR3 protein. This table holds around 340,000 distinct CDR3 sequences, 15% to 20% found once. The specimen was blood. The receptors were gathered from a middle-aged woman with Graves' ophthalmopathy.

This clonotype was recorded many times. The gene calls are TRBV28 and TRBJ2-2, with D perhaps TRBD2 (5 bases). This CDR3 has 15 residues. Germline CDR1 reads MDHEN; CDR2 reads SYDVKM. V was cut by 5 bases and J by 7 bases, with 17 bases left in between. This chain's CDR3 is CASSRQDLGSGELFF. The CDR3 region has the DNA TGTGCCAGCAGTCGGCAGGACTTGGGCAGCGGGGAGCTGTTTTTT.

This clonotype was seen repeatedly, ten times or more. V gene TRBV28 combines with J gene TRBJ2-7; 7 nucleotides line up with TRBD1. The CDR3 extends over 13 amino acids. CDR1 MDHEN and CDR2 SYDVKM come from the germline V gene. V shed 4 bases and J 5 bases; nucleotides not matched to a gene: 5. CDR3 amino acids: CASSSIDRDEQYF. The CDR3 coding sequence is TGTGCCAGCAGTTCCATCGACAGGGACGAGCAGTACTTC.

This clonotype has at least ten counts. The chain recombines TRBV7-2 with TRBJ2-7; 12 bases align to TRBD2. Germline trimming cut 5 bases from V and 6 bases from J; bases unmatched to any gene: 8. The CDR3 length is 15 residues. CDR1 is SGHTA, CDR2 FQGNSA, per germline. In DNA form, the CDR3 reads TGTGCCAGCAGCGCTAGCGGGAGGGCCGAAGTCGAGCAGTACTTC. This gives the protein CASSASGRAEVEQYF.

This clonotype was observed at least ten times. The chain uses TRBV7-2 and TRBJ1-1, with a tentative D call TRBD1 (5 bases). Germline-derived CDR1 and CDR2 are SGHTA and FQGNSA. V dropped 5 bases and J dropped 6 bases, with 19 bases sitting between them. The CDR3 totals 15 residues. CDR3 DNA: TGTGCCAGCAGCCTCGACCCGCAGGGTTTAGCTGAAGCTTTCTTT. The encoded protein is CASSLDPQGLAEAFF.

This clonotype was observed many times. The chain recombines TRBV5-4 with TRBJ2-5; possible D gene TRBD1, 5 bases. Trimming removed 4 bases from V and 2 bases from J, with 12 bases in between. This CDR3 spans 14 amino acids. In germline, CDR1 is SGHNT, CDR2 YYREEE (reference sequence). In DNA form, the CDR3 reads TGTGCCAGCAGCAACAGGTTACTACAAGAGACCCAGTACTTC. It is translated as CASSNRLLQETQYF.

This clonotype was observed at least ten times. The chain has TRBV11-2 and TRBJ2-2; 9 bases align to TRBD2. This CDR3 is built from 18 residues. Germline V gene lookup returns CDR1 SGHAT and CDR2 FQNNGV. V shed 2 bases, J shed 2 bases, and the junction held 9 bases outside the gene matches. CDR3 bases: TGTGCCAGCAGCTTACGACTGCTAGCGGGGACCAACACCGGGGAGCTGTTTTTT. It is translated as CASSLRLLAGTNTGELFF.

The sample holds many counts of this clonotype. The genes are TRBV12-5 and TRBJ1-1; D unresolved. With 8 bases removed from V and 3 bases from J, the gap between germline ends came to 22 bases. The germline gives CDR1 LGHNT, CDR2 FRNRAP. The CDR3 has 16 amino acids. CDR3 DNA sequence: TGTGCTAGTAAAACCGGAGGGATTGGGAGTGACACTGAAGCTTTCTTT. It codes for CASKTGGIGSDTEAFF.

As to this clonotype: Since a much larger clone is just one base distant, this may be a read error. It is likely a read error, because the conserved phenylalanine at the end of the CDR3 is missing. The CDR3 sequence: CSVESVGYTS. The CDR3 DNA is TGCAGCGTTGAAAGCGTTGGCTACACCTCC. The chain recombines TRBV29-1 with TRBJ1-2; no firm D call. Germline V gives CDR1 SQVTM, CDR2 ANQGSEA. The ends were cut back, 2 bases at V and 7 bases at J, with 5 bases in the middle. The CDR3 totals 10 residues.

There are many counts of this clonotype. This chain joins TRBV12-3 or TRBV12-4 and TRBJ2-1, with TRBD2 as a possible D gene (5 bases). The CDR3 covers 12 residues. V gave up 11 bases and J gave up 4 bases, with 12 bases separating them. The CDR3 region is CASKRGYNEQFF. CDR3 DNA sequence: TGTGCCTCTAAACGGGGTTACAATGAGCAGTTCTTC.

This clonotype was recorded at least ten times. The chain has TRBV7-9 and TRBJ2-7, with 7 nucleotides matching TRBD2. V was clipped by 4 bases and J by 1 base; unmatched bases: 7. In germline, CDR1 is SEHNR, CDR2 FQNEAQ (reference sequence). The CDR3 spans 15 residues. CDR3 loop: CASSSNGGTSYEQYF. The CDR3 bases are TGTGCCAGCAGCTCCAACGGGGGGACGTCCTACGAGCAGTACTTC.

This clonotype was counted at least ten times. V and J are TRBV20-1 and TRBJ1-2; D uncertain. This CDR3 region has 14 residues. The V gene's germline CDR1 is DFQATT and CDR2 SNEGSKA (reference sequence). V lost 0 bases and J 4 bases, leaving 12 bases between the germline ends. This CDR3 reads CSARDNGRSYGYTF. The CDR3 region has the DNA TGCAGTGCTAGAGATAACGGACGGAGCTATGGCTACACCTTC.

This clonotype was counted only a few times. The chain combines TRBV6-2 or TRBV6-3 with TRBJ2-7; D gene uncertain. The CDR3 covers 12 residues. V lost 0 bases to trimming and J lost 6 bases, with 6 bases between them. The V gene's germline CDR1 is MNHEY and CDR2 SVGEGT. CDR3 sequence: CASSYSPGEQYF. Written as DNA, the CDR3 is TGTGCCAGCAGTTACTCCCCTGGCGAGCAGTACTTC.

Many counts were recorded for this clonotype. The chain couples TRBV6-2 or TRBV6-3 to TRBJ1-2; 7 bases agree with TRBD1. The CDR3 spans 13 residues. Trimming took 10 bases from V and 7 from J; bases not matched to a gene: 12. CDR1 is MNHEY, CDR2 SVGEGT, per germline. In DNA form, the CDR3 reads TGTGCCACCGGAGACAGGGAGGACCCTGGCTACACCTTC. This sequence encodes CATGDREDPGYTF.

The V and J genes are TRBV2 and TRBJ1-5, with 7 nucleotides matching TRBD1. Trimming took 6 bases from V and 3 from J; bases not matched to a gene: 2. The CDR3 runs to 13 residues. Germline assignment: CDR1 SNHLY and CDR2 FYNNEI. CDR3 loop: CASRDRANQPQHF. In nucleotides, the CDR3 is TGTGCCAGCAGAGACAGGGCCAATCAGCCCCAGCATTTT.

In this sample, this clonotype turned up many times. The chain employs TRBV6-5 and TRBJ1-2, with TRBD1 as a possible D gene (5 bases). There are 15 residues in the CDR3. V was clipped by 5 bases and J by 3 bases, with 16 bases between them. The V gene's germline CDR1 is MNHEY and CDR2 SVGAGI. The CDR3: CASSPGHSLHYGYTF. CDR3 bases: TGTGCCAGCAGTCCCGGACACTCGTTACACTATGGCTACACCTTC.

This clonotype was detected ten times or more. The V gene is TRBV29-1, the J gene TRBJ2-4; TRBD2 matches 7 bases. The germline V gene has CDR1 SQVTM and CDR2 ANQGSEA. The CDR3 extends over 13 amino acids. V lost 0 bases, J lost 14 bases, and 10 bases stayed unmatched. The CDR3 region has the DNA TGCAGCGTTGAAGATCATTCCGGGAGGTTTGAGTACTTC. It yields the protein CSVEDHSGRFEYF.

This clonotype was recorded many times. This chain joins TRBV7-2 and TRBJ2-7; 7 bases align to TRBD2. This CDR3 comprises 14 residues. V shed 1 base and J 3 bases; nucleotides not matched to a gene: 3. From germline, CDR1 is SGHTA and CDR2 FQGNSA. CDR3 sequence: CASSLGGSIYEQYF. CDR3 bases: TGTGCCAGCAGCTTAGGCGGGAGCATCTACGAGCAGTACTTC.

There are many counts of this clonotype. The chain combines TRBV30 with TRBJ2-5, with D perhaps matching TRBD1 (6 bases). The germline gives CDR1 GTSNPN, CDR2 SVGIG (reference sequence). This CDR3 contains 13 residues. Between the trimmed V and J ends, which lost 0 bases and 5 bases, there was a span of 10 bases. CDR3 in DNA: TGTGCCTGGAGTGTCAAGGGGGTTGAGACCCAGTACTTC. The encoded protein is CAWSVKGVETQYF.

This clonotype was seen many times. The J gene is TRBJ1-2, the V gene TRBV11-1; a weak D match, TRBD1 (6 bases). The CDR3 extends over 17 amino acids. CDR1 and CDR2 from the germline V gene are SGHAT and FQDESV (reference sequence). Trimming removed 6 bases at V and 2 bases at J, with 22 bases between. The CDR3 DNA reads TGTGCCAGCAGAGGGTCAGGACAGCACTTACTCAACTATGGCTACACCTTC. It encodes CASRGSGQHLLNYGYTF.

The CDR3 here is CASSFPYQGETQYF. The CDR3, as DNA: TGTGCCAGCAGTTTCCCCTACCAGGGGGAGACCCAGTACTTC. The chain links TRBV12-3 or TRBV12-4 to TRBJ2-5; maybe TRBD1 (6 bases). This CDR3 has 14 amino acids. The V gene lost 3 bases and the J gene lost 5 bases, with 13 bases spanning the gap.

This clonotype was seen repeatedly, ten times or more. The chain recombines TRBV11-2 with TRBJ2-6, with D tentatively TRBD1 (6 bases). Germline assignment: CDR1 SGHAT and CDR2 FQNNGV. V lost 5 bases and J lost 0, with 14 bases in between. The CDR3 runs 17 residues. CDR3 amino acids: CASSVRTDRSGANVLTF. The CDR3 DNA follows: TGTGCCAGCAGCGTAAGGACAGACCGCTCTGGGGCCAACGTCCTGACTTTC.

This chain uses TRBV28 with TRBJ2-2; 9 bases match TRBD2. This CDR3 comprises 14 residues. Germline V gene sequence: CDR1 MDHEN, CDR2 SYDVKM. The trim removed 7 bases at V and 6 bases at J, leaving 6 bases unmatched. CDR3 in amino acids: CASTETSGSGELFF. The CDR3 bases are TGTGCCAGCACTGAGACTAGCGGATCCGGGGAGCTGTTTTTT.

This clonotype was seen ten or more times. The rearrangement uses TRBV12-3 or TRBV12-4 and TRBJ1-6; the D gene is possibly TRBD1 (6 bases). Trimming removed 3 bases at V and 5 bases at J, with 14 bases between. CDR3 length: 16 amino acids. The DNA of the CDR3 is TGTGCCAGCAGTTTTAACACACAGGGACATAATTCACCCCTCCACTTT. This gives the protein CASSFNTQGHNSPLHF.